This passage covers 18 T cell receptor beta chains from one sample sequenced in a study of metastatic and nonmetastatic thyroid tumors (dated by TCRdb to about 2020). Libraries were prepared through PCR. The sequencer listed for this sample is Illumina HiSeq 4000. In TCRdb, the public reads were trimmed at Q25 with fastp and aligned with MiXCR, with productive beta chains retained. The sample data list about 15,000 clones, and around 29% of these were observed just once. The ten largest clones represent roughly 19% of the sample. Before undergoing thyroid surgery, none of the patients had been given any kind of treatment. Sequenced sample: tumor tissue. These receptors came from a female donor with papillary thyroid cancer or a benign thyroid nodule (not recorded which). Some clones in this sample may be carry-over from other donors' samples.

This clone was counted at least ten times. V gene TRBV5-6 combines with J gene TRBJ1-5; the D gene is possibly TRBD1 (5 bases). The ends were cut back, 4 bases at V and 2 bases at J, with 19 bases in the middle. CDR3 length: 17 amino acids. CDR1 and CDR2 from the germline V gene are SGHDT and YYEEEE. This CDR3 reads CASSLGHGGTGNQPQHF. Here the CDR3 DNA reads TGTGCCAGCAGCCTTGGGCACGGAGGGACCGGCAATCAGCCCCAGCATTTT. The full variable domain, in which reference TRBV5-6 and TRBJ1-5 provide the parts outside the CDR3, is DAGVTQSPTHLIKTRGQQVTLRCSPKSGHDTVSWYQQALGQGPQFIFQYYEEEERQRGNFPDRFSGHQFPNYSSELNVNALLLGDSALYLCASSLGHGGTGNQPQHFGDGTRLSIL.

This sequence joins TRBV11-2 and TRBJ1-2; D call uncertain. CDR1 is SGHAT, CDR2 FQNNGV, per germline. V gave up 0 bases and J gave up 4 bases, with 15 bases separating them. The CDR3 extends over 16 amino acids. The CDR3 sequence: CASSLDPEGISYGYTF. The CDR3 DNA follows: TGTGCCAGCAGCTTAGATCCTGAAGGGATTAGCTATGGCTACACCTTC.

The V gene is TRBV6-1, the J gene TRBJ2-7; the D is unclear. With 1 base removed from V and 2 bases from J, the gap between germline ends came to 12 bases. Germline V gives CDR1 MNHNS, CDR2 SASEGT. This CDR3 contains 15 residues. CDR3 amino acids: CASSEGVGDAYEQYF. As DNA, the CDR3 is TGTGCCAGCAGTGAAGGGGTAGGAGACGCCTACGAGCAGTACTTC.

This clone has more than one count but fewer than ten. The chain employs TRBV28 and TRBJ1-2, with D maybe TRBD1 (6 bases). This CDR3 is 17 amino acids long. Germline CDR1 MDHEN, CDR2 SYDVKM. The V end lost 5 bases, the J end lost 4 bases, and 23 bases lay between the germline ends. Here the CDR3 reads CASSPAEGGGGSYGYTF. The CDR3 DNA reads TGTGCCAGCAGTCCCGCCGAAGGGGGGGGGGGCAGCTATGGCTACACCTTC.

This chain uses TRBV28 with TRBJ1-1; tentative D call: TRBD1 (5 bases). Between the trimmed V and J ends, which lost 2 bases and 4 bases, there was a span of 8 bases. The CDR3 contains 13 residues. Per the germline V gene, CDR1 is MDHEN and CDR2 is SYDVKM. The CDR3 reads CASSLNGATEAFF. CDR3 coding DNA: TGTGCCAGCAGTTTAAACGGGGCCACTGAAGCTTTCTTT.

Here the CDR3 DNA reads TGTGCCAACCAGGACACCTGTTATGGCTACACCTTC. Translating gives CANQDTCYGYTF. The chain employs TRBV10-3 and TRBJ1-2, with D perhaps TRBD1 (5 bases). Germline loops: CDR1 ENHRY, CDR2 SYGVKD. Trimming took 10 bases from V and 5 from J, leaving 14 bases between them. The CDR3 is 12 amino acids.

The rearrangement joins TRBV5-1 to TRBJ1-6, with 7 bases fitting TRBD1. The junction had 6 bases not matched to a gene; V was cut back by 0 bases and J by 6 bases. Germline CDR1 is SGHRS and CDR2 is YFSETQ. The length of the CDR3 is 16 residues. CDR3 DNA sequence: TGCGCCAGCAGCTTGGCTTACAGGGGAGGTAATTCACCCCTCCACTTT. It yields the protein CASSLAYRGGNSPLHF. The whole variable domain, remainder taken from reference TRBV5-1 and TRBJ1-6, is KAGVTQTPRYLIKTRGQQVTLSCSPISGHRSVSWYQQTPGQGLQFLFEYFSETQRNKGNFPGRFSGRQFSNSRSEMNVSTLELGDSALYLCASSLAYRGGNSPLHFGNGTRLTVT.

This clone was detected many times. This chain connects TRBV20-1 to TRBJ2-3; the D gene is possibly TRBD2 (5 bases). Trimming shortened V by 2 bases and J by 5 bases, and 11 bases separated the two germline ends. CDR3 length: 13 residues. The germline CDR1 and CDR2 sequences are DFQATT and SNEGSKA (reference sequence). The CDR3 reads CSARSQGGDTQYF. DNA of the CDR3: TGCAGTGCTAGATCCCAAGGAGGAGATACGCAGTATTTT.

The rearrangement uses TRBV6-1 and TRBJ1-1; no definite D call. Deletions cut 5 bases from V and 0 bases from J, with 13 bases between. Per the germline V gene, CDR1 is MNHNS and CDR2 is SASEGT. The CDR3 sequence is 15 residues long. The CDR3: CASSNQPEMNTEAFF. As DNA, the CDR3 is TGTGCCAGCAGTAATCAACCGGAGATGAACACTGAAGCTTTCTTT.

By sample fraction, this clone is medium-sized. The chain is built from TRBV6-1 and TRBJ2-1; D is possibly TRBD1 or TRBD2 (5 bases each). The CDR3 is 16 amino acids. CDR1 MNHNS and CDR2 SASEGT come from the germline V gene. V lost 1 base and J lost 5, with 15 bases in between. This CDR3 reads CASSEGMGREHNEQFF. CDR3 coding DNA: TGTGCCAGCAGTGAAGGGATGGGACGCGAGCACAATGAGCAGTTCTTC.

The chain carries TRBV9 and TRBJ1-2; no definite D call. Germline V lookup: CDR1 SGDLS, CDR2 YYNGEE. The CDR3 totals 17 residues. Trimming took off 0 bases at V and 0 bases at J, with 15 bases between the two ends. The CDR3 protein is CASSVATDEPTNYGYTF. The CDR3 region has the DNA TGTGCCAGCAGCGTAGCCACGGATGAACCCACTAACTATGGCTACACCTTC.

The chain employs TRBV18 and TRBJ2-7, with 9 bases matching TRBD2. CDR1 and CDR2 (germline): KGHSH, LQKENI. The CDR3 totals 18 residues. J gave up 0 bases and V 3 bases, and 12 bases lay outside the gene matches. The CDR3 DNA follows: TGTGCCAGCTCACCTCTTAGTGTTCTAGCGGGATCCTCCTACGAGCAGTACTTC. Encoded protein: CASSPLSVLAGSSYEQYF.

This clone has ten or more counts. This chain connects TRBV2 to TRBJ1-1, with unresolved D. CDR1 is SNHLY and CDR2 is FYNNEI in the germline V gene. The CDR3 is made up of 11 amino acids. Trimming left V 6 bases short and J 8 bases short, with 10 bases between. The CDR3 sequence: CASSLDFEAFF. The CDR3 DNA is TGTGCCAGCAGCCTCGACTTCGAAGCTTTCTTT.

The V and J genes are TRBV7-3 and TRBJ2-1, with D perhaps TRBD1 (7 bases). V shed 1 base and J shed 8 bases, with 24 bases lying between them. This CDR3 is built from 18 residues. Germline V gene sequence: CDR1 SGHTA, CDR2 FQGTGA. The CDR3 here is CASSLMGGGTGVPHEQFF. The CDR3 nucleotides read TGTGCCAGCAGCTTAATGGGAGGTGGTACAGGGGTCCCCCATGAGCAGTTCTTC.

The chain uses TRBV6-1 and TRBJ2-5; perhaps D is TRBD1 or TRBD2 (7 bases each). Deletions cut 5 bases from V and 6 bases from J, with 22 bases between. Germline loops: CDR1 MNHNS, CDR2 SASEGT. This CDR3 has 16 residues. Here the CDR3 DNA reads TGTGCCAGCAGTCCCCTCGGACAGGCGGGGGAAAAGACCCAGTACTTC. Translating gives CASSPLGQAGEKTQYF.

The CDR3, as DNA: TGTGCCAGCACTCCCCCAGGGGAGGCGCTTTACGAGCAGTACTTC. It encodes CASTPPGEALYEQYF. The chain combines TRBV6-7 with TRBJ2-7, with D perhaps being TRBD1 or TRBD2 (6 bases each). TRBV6-7 is identified as an open reading frame with a role that is uncertain. The CDR3 extends over 15 amino acids. V was shortened by 7 bases and J by 4 bases, with 20 bases between the two germline ends.

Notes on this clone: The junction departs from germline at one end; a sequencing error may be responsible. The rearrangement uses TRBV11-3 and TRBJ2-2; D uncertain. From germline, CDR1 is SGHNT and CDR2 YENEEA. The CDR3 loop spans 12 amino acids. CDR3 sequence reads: CASSPNTGELFF. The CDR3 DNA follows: TGTGCCAGCAGCCCGAATACCGGGGAGCTGTTTTTT.

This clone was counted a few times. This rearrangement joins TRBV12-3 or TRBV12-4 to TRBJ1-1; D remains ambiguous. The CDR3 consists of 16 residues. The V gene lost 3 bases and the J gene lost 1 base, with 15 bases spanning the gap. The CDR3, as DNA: TGTGCCAGCAGTTTTGGGTGGGCACGGAGGAACACTGAAGCTTTCTTT. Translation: CASSFGWARRNTEAFF.